The rows below give T cell receptor beta chains drawn from one sample of a study of neurological immune-mediated disorders. From the 5' RACE reads, TCRdb called clonotypes with MiXCR, one entry per CDR3 protein. The sample shows over 45,000 distinct CDR3 sequences, under 3.5% of them seen only once. The sequencing sample was made of PBMCs. The source of these receptors is a woman aged 45-65 years with multiple sclerosis. The CDR3 runs from the conserved cysteine through the conserved F or W. Fields, in order: V gene, J gene, CDR3 protein.

>TRBV7-7|TRBJ2-1
CASSLDRASEQFF
>TRBV27|TRBJ1-4
CASSRSVGTTNEKLFF
>TRBV5-1|TRBJ1-5
CASSSDGNQPQHF
>TRBV27|TRBJ2-7
CASSFGQRGAEQYF
>TRBV7-9|TRBJ1-5
CASSLVSGGTGNQPQHF
>TRBV12-3/TRBV12-4|TRBJ1-2
CASSYTGQGYTF
>TRBV7-8|TRBJ1-4
CASSLGDRDKEKLFF
>TRBV7-9|TRBJ1-2
CASSLLGTNYGYTF
>TRBV20-1|TRBJ2-2
CSAKDRADAFGGELFF
>TRBV3-1|TRBJ1-2
CASSPSGNYGYTF
>TRBV5-1|TRBJ1-1
CASTGTGGANTEAFF
>TRBV20-1|TRBJ2-5
CSAYGGARETQYF
>TRBV6-5|TRBJ1-2
CASSYQWTGGPRSGYTF
>TRBV12-3/TRBV12-4|TRBJ1-1
CASSQGNSNTEAFF
>TRBV9|TRBJ2-1
CASAPTSAISYNEQFF
>TRBV11-2|TRBJ2-7
CASSYGPGPGEQYF
>TRBV4-1|TRBJ2-1
CASSQIGTVSSYNEQFF
>TRBV6-5|TRBJ2-1
CASSYGTPLTEQFF
>TRBV2|TRBJ1-6
CASMRQTNSPLHF
>TRBV6-5|TRBJ2-1
CASSRLDRHSYNEQFF
>TRBV20-1|TRBJ2-1
CSARSGTSVKDEQFF
>TRBV20-1|TRBJ1-6
CSARDHGDYNSPLHF
>TRBV30|TRBJ1-5
CAWSTGGNQPQHF
>TRBV20-1|TRBJ2-5
CSARDPRWRDSETQYF
>TRBV12-3/TRBV12-4|TRBJ2-1
CASSPTGASEQFF
>TRBV14|TRBJ1-5
CASSHGGGNQPQHF
>TRBV6-5|TRBJ2-7
CASSKVPTGRSIYEQYF
>TRBV4-1|TRBJ2-2
CASSPANTGELFF
>TRBV7-2|TRBJ2-3
CASSFTGITDTQYF
>TRBV7-9|TRBJ1-6
CASSAQQGPTPLHF
>TRBV20-1|TRBJ2-5
CSTDKQETQYF
>TRBV5-6|TRBJ1-2
CASRLPGQAYGYTF
>TRBV28|TRBJ2-5
CASRGRTGAGETQYF
>TRBV20-1|TRBJ1-1
CSASRGLTEAFF
>TRBV7-2|TRBJ2-7
CASSDGSYEQYF
>TRBV12-3/TRBV12-4|TRBJ1-6
CASSPQGGYSPLHF
>TRBV6-1|TRBJ1-6
CASSQDRDNSTLNF
>TRBV5-8|TRBJ1-5
CASSFQGYSNKTQNF
>TRBV5-1|TRBJ2-2
CASTEGPNTGELFF
>TRBV5-1|TRBJ2-5
CASSLATVGETQYF
>TRBV11-2|TRBJ2-2
CASSLDLDRSTGELFF
>TRBV7-2|TRBJ2-3
CASSLVRDTQYF
>TRBV20-1|TRBJ2-1
CSARETESRQFF
>TRBV10-2|TRBJ1-3
CASSESPTVTGRGNTIYF
>TRBV5-1|TRBJ2-1
CASSPQAGTYNEQFF